The text below deals with one T cell receptor (beta chain). Its antigen is still unknown. The data stem from a study of molecular identifiers for immune sequencing clone quantification. Across the whole study: Naive CD8 cell RNA, from roughly 20,000 or 100,000 cells, was split five ways in replicates, with four sequenced. General study findings and limits: Clones with over 20 RNA copies captured over 98% of effector molecules but under 1% of naive ones.

CD8+CD4-CCR7+CD45RA+ cells were sorted as naive CD8 T cells. TCRdb passed the PCR reads through MiXCR, listing each CDR3 protein once. The table has roughly 100,000 distinct CDR3 sequences, around 30% seen once. Germline loops: CDR1 LNHDA, CDR2 SQIVND (reference sequence). Trimming left V 6 bases short and J 0 bases short, with 17 bases between. The CDR3 runs to 17 residues. The rearrangement uses TRBV19 and TRBJ2-2, with D uncertain. This TCR derives from a human donor in good health. Some libraries in this study had Jurkat cell RNA spiked in. Input material: naive CD8+ T cells from blood, with Jurkat cell RNA spiked in. Specified subset: FACS-sorted CD8+CD4-CCR7+CD45RA+ naive T cells. The DNA for the CDR3 is TGTGCCAGTAGCGACCACTATAGGAGAACGAACACCGGGGAGCTGTTTTTT. This encodes CASSDHYRRTNTGELFF.